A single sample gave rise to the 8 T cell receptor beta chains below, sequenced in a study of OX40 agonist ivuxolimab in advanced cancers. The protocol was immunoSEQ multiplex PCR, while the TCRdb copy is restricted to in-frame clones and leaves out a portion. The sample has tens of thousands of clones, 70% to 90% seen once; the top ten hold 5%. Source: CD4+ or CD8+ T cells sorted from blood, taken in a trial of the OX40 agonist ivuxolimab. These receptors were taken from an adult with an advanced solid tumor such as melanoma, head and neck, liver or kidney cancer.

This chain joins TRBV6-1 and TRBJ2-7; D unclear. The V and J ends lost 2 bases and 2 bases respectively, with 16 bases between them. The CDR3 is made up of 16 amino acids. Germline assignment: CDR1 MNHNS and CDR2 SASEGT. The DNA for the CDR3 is TGTGCCAGCAGTGAATTATTTGGGAATCCTACCTACGAGCAGTACTTC. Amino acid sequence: CASSELFGNPTYEQYF.

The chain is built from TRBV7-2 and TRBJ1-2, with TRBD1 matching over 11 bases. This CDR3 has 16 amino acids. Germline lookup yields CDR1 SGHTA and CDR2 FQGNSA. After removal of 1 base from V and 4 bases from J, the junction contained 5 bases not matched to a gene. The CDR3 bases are TGTGCCAGCAGCTTAGGACGGGACAGGGGGGGCTATGGCTACACCTTC. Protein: CASSLGRDRGGYGYTF.

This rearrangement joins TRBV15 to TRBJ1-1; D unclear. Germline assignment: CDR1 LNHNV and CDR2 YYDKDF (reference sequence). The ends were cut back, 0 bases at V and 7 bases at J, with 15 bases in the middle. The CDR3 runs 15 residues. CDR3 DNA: TGTGCCACCAGCAGAGATCGATCCCCGTCATATGAAGCTTTCTTT. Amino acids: CATSRDRSPSYEAFF.

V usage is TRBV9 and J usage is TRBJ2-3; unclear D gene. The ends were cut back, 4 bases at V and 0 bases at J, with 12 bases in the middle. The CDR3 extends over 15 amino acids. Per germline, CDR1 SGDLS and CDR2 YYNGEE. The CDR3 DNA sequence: TGTGCCAGCAGCCCGGCTCTATCCAGCACAGATACGCAGTATTTT. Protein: CASSPALSSTDTQYF.

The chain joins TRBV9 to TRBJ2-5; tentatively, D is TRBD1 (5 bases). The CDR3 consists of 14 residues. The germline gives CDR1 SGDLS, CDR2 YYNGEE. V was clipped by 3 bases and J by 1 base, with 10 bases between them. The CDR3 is CASSARQIQETQYF. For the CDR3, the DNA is TGTGCCAGCAGCGCCCGACAGATCCAAGAGACCCAGTACTTC.

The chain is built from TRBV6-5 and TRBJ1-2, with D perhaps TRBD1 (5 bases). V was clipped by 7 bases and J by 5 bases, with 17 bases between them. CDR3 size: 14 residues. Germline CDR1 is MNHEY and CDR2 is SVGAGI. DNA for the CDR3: TGTGCCAGCACACCGGGACCCAGGGCTTATGGCTACACCTTC. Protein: CASTPGPRAYGYTF.

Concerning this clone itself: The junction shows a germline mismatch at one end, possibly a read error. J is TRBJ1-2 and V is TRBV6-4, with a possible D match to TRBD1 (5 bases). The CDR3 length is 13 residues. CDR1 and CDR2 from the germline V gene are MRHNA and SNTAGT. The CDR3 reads CAGSDGGNYGYTF. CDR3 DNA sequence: TGTGCCGGCAGTGACGGGGGTAACTATGGCTACACCTTC.

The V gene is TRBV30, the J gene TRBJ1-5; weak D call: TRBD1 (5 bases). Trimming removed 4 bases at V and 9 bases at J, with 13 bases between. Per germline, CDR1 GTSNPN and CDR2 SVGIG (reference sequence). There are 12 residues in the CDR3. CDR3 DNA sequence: TGTGCCTGGACCAAGGGGAAGGGGCCCCAGCATTTT. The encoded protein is CAWTKGKGPQHF.